A single sample is the source of the 5 T cell receptor beta chains below, sequenced in a study of cytomegalovirus exposure and HLA in healthy donors. A multiplex PCR was run with 60 Vbeta primers and 13 Jbeta primers. Profiled with immunoSEQ multiplex PCR; TCRdb holds only in-frame clones, not every one. The data show over 130,000 clones, about three quarters seen once. The sequenced material came from PBMCs. The receptor source for this set is a woman aged 25 to 39 in good health and CMV-seronegative.

The chain links TRBV28 to TRBJ2-1; a possible D gene is TRBD2 (5 bases). Germline-derived CDR1 and CDR2 are MDHEN and SYDVKM. The CDR3 covers 16 residues. Deletions cut 6 bases from V and 9 bases from J, with 24 bases between. The DNA for the CDR3 is TGTGCCAGCAGAGTTTTAAGAGGGCTTCTTGCGGGTGAGCAGTTCTTC. It translates to CASRVLRGLLAGEQFF.

J is TRBJ1-4 and V is TRBV28, with 10 bases fitting TRBD1. This CDR3 has 16 residues. Germline V gene lookup returns CDR1 MDHEN and CDR2 SYDVKM. V shed 2 bases and J 4 bases; nucleotides not matched to a gene: 4. The CDR3 DNA follows: TGTGCCAGCAGTTTACGACAGGGGGCTTATAATGAAAAACTGTTTTTT. Amino acid sequence: CASSLRQGAYNEKLFF.

V and J are TRBV19 and TRBJ1-1; D is undetermined. V lost 6 bases and J 2 bases, leaving 10 bases between the germline ends. Germline V lookup: CDR1 LNHDA, CDR2 SQIVND (reference sequence). This CDR3 region has 13 residues. The chain's CDR3 is CASSAGLNTEAFF. The CDR3 DNA reads TGTGCCAGTAGCGCAGGATTAAACACTGAAGCTTTCTTT.

This clone was seen once. The rearrangement links TRBV6-5 to TRBJ1-1; the D is unclear. The V gene's germline CDR1 is MNHEY and CDR2 SVGAGI. V was trimmed by 4 bases and J by 8 bases, leaving 8 bases between them. The CDR3 runs to 11 residues. CDR3: CASSSGREAFF. CDR3 nucleotides: TGTGCCAGCAGTTCCGGGAGAGAAGCTTTCTTT.

The chain links TRBV28 to TRBJ1-5; D ambiguous. The germline V gene has CDR1 MDHEN and CDR2 SYDVKM. Trimming cost V 1 base and J 4 bases, with 5 bases left between them. This CDR3 has 13 amino acids. Here the CDR3 DNA reads TGTGCCAGCAGTTTATTCGGGAATCAGCCCCAGCATTTT. As protein: CASSLFGNQPQHF.